This is a list of T cell receptor beta chains from one sample in a study of OX40 agonist ivuxolimab in advanced cancers. Method: immunoSEQ multiplex PCR; TCRdb's copy keeps in-frame clones and lacks some. The repertoire includes around 66,000 clones, more than 65% of them detected once, and about 4.1% sits in the top ten. The sequencing here drew on CD4+ or CD8+ T cells sorted from blood, taken in a trial of the OX40 agonist ivuxolimab. Every receptor here comes from an adult with an advanced solid tumor such as melanoma, head and neck, liver or kidney cancer. Each CDR3 is given with its conserved first and last residue. D genes are given only for firm matches. Size tells how often a clone was seen (once, few, many) or the class of an expanded clone, and some rows leave it out.

TRBV7-7	TRBJ2-3	-	-	CASSQGGGHTDTQYF	TGTGCTAGCAGCCAAGGGGGGGGGCACACAGATACGCAGTATTTT
TRBV19	TRBJ2-3	-	-	CASSTEGDTQYF	TGTGCCAGTAGTACCGAGGGGGATACGCAGTATTTT
TRBV18	TRBJ2-5	-	-	CASSRGVQETQYF	TGTGCCAGCTCACGCGGGGTTCAAGAGACCCAGTACTTC
TRBV23-1	TRBJ1-2	-	TRBD1	CASINLGTGDYGYTF	TGCGCCAGCATAAATCTAGGGACAGGGGATTATGGCTACACCTTC
TRBV16	TRBJ2-1	-	TRBD2	CASSQSIMAGGRNEQFF	TGTGCCAGCAGCCAATCGATAATGGCGGGGGGGCGCAATGAGCAGTTCTTC
TRBV7-8	TRBJ1-1	-	-	CASSLRGSKDTEAFF	TGTGCCAGCAGCCTTCGTGGAAGTAAGGACACTGAAGCTTTCTTT
TRBV11-2	TRBJ1-4	-	TRBD1	CASSLDRWNEKLFF	TGTGCCAGCAGTTTGGACAGGTGGAATGAAAAACTGTTTTTT
TRBV5-6	TRBJ2-7	-	TRBD1	CASPPRGTGDPYEQYF	TGTGCCAGTCCGCCAAGAGGAACAGGGGATCCCTACGAGCAGTACTTC
TRBV9	TRBJ1-6	-	TRBD1	CASSTRTGINSPLHF	TGTGCCAGCAGCACGAGGACAGGGATTAATTCACCCCTCCACTTT
TRBV19	TRBJ2-1	-	-	CASSIDRSVLLFF	TGTGCCAGTAGTATAGATCGGTCTGTTTTGTTGTTCTTC
TRBV5-8	TRBJ1-2	-	-	CASSLSGVEGGYTF	TGTGCCAGCAGCTTGTCAGGGGTTGAGGGTGGCTACACCTTC
TRBV20-1	TRBJ2-3	-	-	CSASTDPKQYF	TGCAGTGCTAGCACGGACCCAAAGCAGTATTTT
TRBV7-2	TRBJ2-7	once	-	CASSFRLGGGLYEQYF	TGTGCCAGCAGCTTCCGGTTAGGAGGGGGTCTCTACGAGCAGTACTTC
TRBV2	TRBJ2-2	once	-	CASSGSVQLNTGELFF	TGTGCCAGCAGTGGATCCGTTCAGCTTAACACCGGGGAGCTGTTTTTT